The present T cell receptor beta chain was sequenced within a study of CD8 T cells in ankylosing spondylitis. Comments on this clonotype: Its specificity is not known.

In making TCR beta libraries, quantitative 5'-RACE with molecular barcodes was used. One entry per CDR3 protein results from TCRdb running MiXCR on the 5' RACE reads. The sample has about 360,000 distinct CDR3 sequences; 20% to 25% are singletons. Study-wide findings and caveats: Some of the motif variants had earlier been found in reactive arthritis patients' fluid and blood. A motif in TCR beta, a set of eight or nine highly homologous variants, appeared characteristic of ankylosing spondylitis blood. Disease-linked clones reportedly showed significant enrichment in matched ankylosing spondylitis synovial fluid.

Germline V gene lookup returns CDR1 SNHLY and CDR2 FYNNEI. This CDR3 has 14 residues. With V trimmed by 7 bases and J by 3 bases, 6 bases remained unmatched. This TCR derives from a male donor with ankylosing spondylitis or in good health (not recorded which). The J gene is TRBJ2-3, the V gene TRBV2; 8 bases fit TRBD2. Sequencing was done on a sample of blood, either unsorted or a sorted T cell fraction (not recorded which). The CDR3 sequence is CASTSAGATDTQYF. DNA for the CDR3: TGTGCCAGCACCTCAGCGGGGGCTACAGATACGCAGTATTTT.